The 20 T cell receptor beta chains presented below share a single source sample, sequenced in a study of T-cell reconstitution after alpha-beta-depleted transplantation in children. Unique molecular identifiers featured in how the TCRbeta library was prepared. One entry per CDR3 protein results from TCRdb running MiXCR on the PCR reads. Of 750,000 to 950,000 distinct CDR3 sequences in the sample, 16% were seen once. Sample: PBMCs, mostly from graft donor cells, taken 360 days after TCRalphabeta/CD19-depleted stem cell transplant. Receptors were obtained from a male patient younger than 18 who had a stem cell transplant for acute lymphoblastic leukemia, so the T cells may come from the graft donor.

The chain employs TRBV30 and TRBJ2-7; 9 nucleotides agree with TRBD2. Per the germline V gene, CDR1 is GTSNPN and CDR2 is SVGIG (reference sequence). Trimming removed 0 bases from V and 6 bases from J; junction bases left unmatched: 9. The CDR3 covers 15 residues. The CDR3 nucleotides are TGTGCCTGGAGTGTGGGTAGCGGGAGCTTGATCGAGCAGTACTTC. Translating gives CAWSVGSGSLIEQYF.

The J gene is TRBJ2-2, the V gene TRBV19; D remains ambiguous. V was trimmed by 5 bases and J by 7 bases, leaving 5 bases between them. The CDR3 runs 11 residues. The germline V gene encodes CDR1 LNHDA and CDR2 SQIVND (reference sequence). The CDR3 DNA reads TGTGCCAGTAGTCACGGCGGGGAGCTGTTTTTT. Protein product: CASSHGGELFF.

This rearrangement joins TRBV30 to TRBJ2-1; tentative D call: TRBD1 (6 bases). CDR3 length equals 15 residues. Germline values: CDR1 GTSNPN, CDR2 SVGIG (reference sequence). V lost 1 base and J 5 bases, leaving 15 bases between the germline ends. The CDR3 DNA sequence: TGTGCCTGGAGTGGTGAACGACAGGCAGACAATGAGCAGTTCTTC. This codes for CAWSGERQADNEQFF.

This clonotype was seen only a few times. The chain combines TRBV18 with TRBJ2-4; D unclear. The CDR3 totals 16 residues. Germline CDR1 and CDR2: KGHSH and LQKENI. With 2 bases removed from V and 0 bases from J, the gap between germline ends came to 11 bases. CDR3 in DNA: TGTGCCAGCTCACCAGTGGATAACCAAGCCAAAAACATTCAGTACTTC. It translates to CASSPVDNQAKNIQYF.

The V gene is TRBV7-9, the J gene TRBJ2-1, with TRBD2 matching 7 bases. Germline lookup yields CDR1 SEHNR and CDR2 FQNEAQ (reference sequence). V was clipped by 5 bases and J by 5 bases; unmatched bases: 12. This CDR3 has 16 amino acids. The CDR3 loop reads CASSPTGGGRDNEQFF. CDR3 sequence (DNA): TGTGCCAGCAGCCCGACGGGTGGCGGGAGAGACAATGAGCAGTTCTTC.

This sequence joins TRBV12-3 or TRBV12-4 and TRBJ2-1; 11 bases fit TRBD2. The CDR3 covers 16 residues. The junction had 5 bases not matched to a gene; V was cut back by 6 bases and J by 1 base. The CDR3 DNA follows: TGTGCCAGCAGACGACTAGCGGGATCTTCCTACAATGAGCAGTTCTTC. Its protein is CASRRLAGSSYNEQFF.

At least ten counts were recorded for this clonotype. V gene TRBV7-6 combines with J gene TRBJ2-3, with TRBD2 matching over 7 bases. Germline V lookup: CDR1 SGHVS, CDR2 FNYEAQ. The V gene end was trimmed by 6 bases and the J gene end by 0 bases; junction bases not matched to a gene: 6. The CDR3 runs 15 residues. CDR3 loop: CASRSLAASTDTQYF. CDR3 DNA: TGTGCCAGCAGGTCCCTAGCGGCTAGCACAGATACGCAGTATTTT.

There are a few counts of this clonotype. The V call is TRBV25-1, the J call TRBJ1-1, with D possibly TRBD1 on 5 matching bases. The CDR3 runs to 15 residues. V was clipped by 1 base and J by 5 bases, with 14 bases between them. The V gene's germline CDR1 is MGHDK and CDR2 SYGVNS. The CDR3 sequence is CASSESGREGTEAFF. The CDR3 region has the DNA TGTGCCAGCAGTGAATCAGGCAGGGAGGGGACTGAAGCTTTCTTT.

This clonotype was observed a few times. The gene calls are TRBV15 and TRBJ2-5; TRBD2 might be the D (7 bases). The CDR3 consists of 16 residues. Trimming left V 0 bases short and J 4 bases short, with 15 bases between. CDR1 LNHNV and CDR2 YYDKDF come from the germline V gene (reference sequence). In DNA, the CDR3 is TGTGCCACCAGCAGAGATGGCAGGAGGGGGGGAGAGACCCAGTACTTC. Protein sequence: CATSRDGRRGGETQYF.

CDR3 loop: CATSDWDSPLYEQYF. For the CDR3, the DNA is TGTGCCACCAGTGATTGGGACAGTCCCCTTTACGAGCAGTACTTC. J is TRBJ2-7 and V is TRBV24-1; 7 bases line up with TRBD1. The V gene end was trimmed by 2 bases and the J gene end by 4 bases; junction bases not matched to a gene: 7. In germline, CDR1 is KGHDR, CDR2 SFDVKD. The CDR3 spans 15 residues.

The chain recombines TRBV25-1 with TRBJ1-2; 10 bases match TRBD1. Germline CDR1 MGHDK, CDR2 SYGVNS. The junction had 13 bases not matched to a gene; V was cut back by 7 bases and J by 5 bases. CDR3 size: 16 residues. CDR3 sequence: CASTGTGEKGWYGYTF. The CDR3 DNA follows: TGTGCCAGCACTGGGACAGGGGAGAAAGGGTGGTATGGCTACACCTTC.

This clonotype was observed a few times. The chain joins TRBV7-6 to TRBJ2-5; no definite D call. Germline V gene sequence: CDR1 SGHVS, CDR2 FNYEAQ. Trimming cost V 0 bases and J 5 bases, with 7 bases left between them. CDR3 size: 13 residues. The CDR3: CASSLALSETQYF. The CDR3 DNA is TGTGCCAGCAGCTTAGCGCTCTCTGAGACCCAGTACTTC.

This clonotype was recorded at least ten times. The chain has TRBV29-1 and TRBJ2-7; 7 bases are shared with TRBD1. The length of the CDR3 is 13 residues. The V segment lost 3 bases and the J segment 7 bases; nucleotides outside the gene matches: 9. Germline V CDR1 and CDR2: SQVTM, ANQGSEA. This CDR3 is CSVDMGQSHEQYF. The CDR3 coding sequence is TGCAGCGTTGATATGGGACAGAGCCATGAGCAGTACTTC.

This clonotype was counted many times. The chain couples TRBV28 to TRBJ2-3; D remains ambiguous. CDR1 and CDR2 (germline): MDHEN, SYDVKM. The length of the CDR3 is 13 residues. The V gene lost 5 bases and the J gene lost 2 bases, with 8 bases spanning the gap. The chain's CDR3 is CASSPRITDTQYF. The CDR3 DNA reads TGTGCCAGCAGTCCTAGGATCACAGATACGCAGTATTTT.

J is TRBJ1-4 and V is TRBV7-6; possible D gene TRBD1, 6 bases. This CDR3 has 17 residues. V shed 2 bases and J shed 6 bases, with 19 bases lying between them. Germline CDR1 SGHVS, CDR2 FNYEAQ. The chain's CDR3 is CASSLSRGPFTHEKLFF. CDR3 bases: TGTGCCAGCAGCTTAAGCAGGGGCCCATTCACTCATGAAAAACTGTTTTTT.

This clonotype has just a few counts. The gene calls are TRBV5-1 and TRBJ1-4, with TRBD1 as a possible D gene (5 bases). V was shortened by 4 bases and J by 4 bases, with 14 bases between the two germline ends. The CDR3 is made up of 15 amino acids. The germline CDR1 and CDR2 sequences are SGHRS and YFSETQ. The CDR3 DNA reads TGCGCCAGCAGCCCCCGGGACGGAGATAATGAAAAACTGTTTTTT. It codes for CASSPRDGDNEKLFF. The whole variable domain, filled in from reference TRBV5-1 and TRBJ1-4, reads KAGVTQTPRYLIKTRGQQVTLSCSPISGHRSVSWYQQTPGQGLQFLFEYFSETQRNKGNFPGRFSGRQFSNSRSEMNVSTLELGDSALYLCASSPRDGDNEKLFFGSGTQLSVL.

This clonotype came up a few times. The chain recombines TRBV4-2 with TRBJ2-1; 7 bases align to TRBD2. The germline CDR1 and CDR2 sequences are LGHNA and YNFKEQ. V gave up 3 bases and J gave up 8 bases; unmatched junction bases: 13. This CDR3 comprises 16 residues. CDR3 protein: CASSQGITGTMDEQFF. In DNA, the CDR3 is TGTGCCAGCAGCCAGGGAATTACCGGGACTATGGATGAGCAGTTCTTC.

This clonotype has a count of ten or more. This chain joins TRBV7-2 and TRBJ1-3, with a weak D call TRBD1 (5 bases). V dropped 6 bases and J dropped 7 bases, with 13 bases sitting between them. CDR1 SGHTA and CDR2 FQGNSA come from the germline V gene. The CDR3 spans 13 residues. The CDR3 is CASSPLGANTIYF. CDR3 sequence (DNA): TGTGCCAGCAGTCCCCTAGGGGCGAACACCATATATTTT.

This chain joins TRBV7-9 and TRBJ2-7; D perhaps matches TRBD2 (6 bases). Trimming took off 3 bases at V and 3 bases at J, with 9 bases between the two ends. Germline-derived CDR1 and CDR2 are SEHNR and FQNEAQ (reference sequence). The CDR3 loop spans 13 amino acids. The CDR3 DNA is TGTGCCAGCAGCTTCGGGGGTGTCTACGAGCAGTACTTC. Encoded protein: CASSFGGVYEQYF.

The gene calls are TRBV15 and TRBJ1-2; TRBD1 agrees at 7 bases. Germline V gene sequence: CDR1 LNHNV, CDR2 YYDKDF (reference sequence). The CDR3 sequence is 13 residues long. After removal of 4 bases from V and 7 bases from J, the junction contained 6 bases not matched to a gene. In nucleotides, the CDR3 is TGTGCCACCAGCATGGACAGGAGAGGTGGCTACACCTTC. Residues: CATSMDRRGGYTF.